This passage covers 32 T cell receptor beta chains from one sample sequenced in a study of cytomegalovirus exposure and HLA in healthy donors. PCR primers comprised 60 Vbeta and 13 Jbeta primers. Repertoires were generated with immunoSEQ multiplex PCR, while TCRdb's copy carries only in-frame clones and drops some. The sample shows some 120,000 clones, roughly 85% of them seen only once. The specimen sequenced was PBMCs. These receptors originate from a woman between 35 and 50 years old in good health and CMV-seropositive.

Turning to this clone: This specimen includes other DNA sequences encoding the same CDR3. This chain joins TRBV30 and TRBJ1-3; a possible D gene is TRBD1 (5 bases). This CDR3 comprises 14 residues. Per germline, CDR1 GTSNPN and CDR2 SVGIG (reference sequence). V was pared by 1 base and J by 2 bases, with 9 bases between. The CDR3 nucleotides read TGTGCCTGGAGTGGTGTAGGGGCTGGAAACACCATATATTTT. Translating it yields CAWSGVGAGNTIYF.

This chain connects TRBV15 to TRBJ2-7; D perhaps matches TRBD1 (6 bases). The V gene lost 2 bases and the J gene lost 0 bases, with 11 bases spanning the gap. Germline V lookup: CDR1 LNHNV, CDR2 YYDKDF (reference sequence). The CDR3 contains 15 residues. CDR3 in amino acids: CATSRPGQHSYEQYF. CDR3 in DNA: TGTGCCACCAGCAGACCCGGACAGCACTCCTACGAGCAGTACTTC.

The V gene is TRBV6-5, the J gene TRBJ2-1; 7 positions match TRBD2. The CDR3 is made up of 11 amino acids. Germline CDR1 and CDR2: MNHEY and SVGAGI. The ends lost 8 bases at V and 6 bases at J; junction bases unmatched: 1. The CDR3 bases are TGTGCCAGCTCGGGGGGCAATGAGCAGTTCTTC. Protein: CASSGGNEQFF.

This clone was observed a single time. The chain combines TRBV13 with TRBJ1-2; D is perhaps TRBD1 (5 bases). In germline, CDR1 is PRHDT, CDR2 FYEKMQ (reference sequence). The CDR3 has 15 residues. Trimming removed 5 bases from V and 6 bases from J, with 19 bases in between. The CDR3, as DNA: TGTGCCAGCAGCGCAACAGGAGCCGTCGCTGATGGCTACACCTTC. Translated, it gives CASSATGAVADGYTF.

This chain connects TRBV7-3 to TRBJ1-4, with TRBD1 matching 7 bases. This CDR3 contains 16 residues. Germline V lookup: CDR1 SGHTA, CDR2 FQGTGA. With V trimmed by 5 bases and J by 0 bases, 6 bases remained unmatched. The CDR3 loop is CASSPGQTTTNEKLFF. The CDR3, as DNA: TGTGCCAGCAGCCCGGGACAGACAACAACTAATGAAAAACTGTTTTTT.

This chain uses TRBV5-6 with TRBJ2-1, with 7 bases identical to TRBD2. Germline values: CDR1 SGHDT, CDR2 YYEEEE. V dropped 0 bases and J dropped 0; count of bases not matched to a gene: 3. The CDR3 loop spans 16 amino acids. The CDR3 DNA is TGTGCCAGCAGCTTGGGGGGCGGGGGCTCCTACAATGAGCAGTTCTTC. It specifies CASSLGGGGSYNEQFF.

The rearrangement uses TRBV7-8 and TRBJ1-4; 10 nucleotides match TRBD1. The CDR3 consists of 15 residues. Germline V lookup: CDR1 SGHVS, CDR2 FQNEAQ. The V and J ends lost 5 bases and 12 bases, in that order; junction bases with no gene match: 12. This chain's CDR3 is CASSRAGQGIGELFF. CDR3 nucleotide sequence: TGTGCCAGCAGCCGAGCGGGACAGGGGATAGGGGAACTGTTTTTT.

The V gene is TRBV5-1, the J gene TRBJ2-1; maybe TRBD1 (6 bases). Germline lookup yields CDR1 SGHRS and CDR2 YFSETQ. The CDR3 has 17 residues. V lost 5 bases and J lost 0, with 18 bases in between. CDR3 nucleotides: TGCGCCAGCAGTCTGGTTGGGGGCTATAGCTCCTACAATGAGCAGTTCTTC. Translated, it gives CASSLVGGYSSYNEQFF. Using reference TRBV5-1 and TRBJ2-1 for the parts outside the CDR3, the full variable domain is KAGVTQTPRYLIKTRGQQVTLSCSPISGHRSVSWYQQTPGQGLQFLFEYFSETQRNKGNFPGRFSGRQFSNSRSEMNVSTLELGDSALYLCASSLVGGYSSYNEQFFGPGTRLTVL.

V gene TRBV9 combines with J gene TRBJ1-2; D ambiguous. The CDR3 covers 13 residues. CDR1 is SGDLS and CDR2 is YYNGEE in the germline V gene. Trimming cost V 3 bases and J 8 bases, with 14 bases left between them. CDR3 in amino acids: CASSGIPPRGYTF. The CDR3 nucleotides are TGTGCCAGCAGCGGTATCCCCCCCAGGGGCTACACCTTC. The full variable domain, with the rest looked up from reference TRBV9 and TRBJ1-2, is DSGVTQTPKHLITATGQRVTLRCSPRSGDLSVYWYQQSLDQGLQFLIQYYNGEERAKGNILERFSAQQFPDLHSELNLSSLELGDSALYFCASSGIPPRGYTFGSGTRLTVV.

The V call is TRBV7-9, the J call TRBJ2-7; 7 bases line up with TRBD1. Germline lookup yields CDR1 SEHNR and CDR2 FQNEAQ (reference sequence). CDR3 length: 15 residues. V was clipped by 1 base and J by 4 bases; unmatched bases: 7. In DNA, the CDR3 is TGTGCCAGCAGCTTAGTACAGGGGTGGGGGTACGAGCAGTACTTC. Its translation: CASSLVQGWGYEQYF. Based on the CDR3 plus reference TRBV7-9 and TRBJ2-7, the full variable domain is DTGVSQNPRHKITKRGQNVTFRCDPISEHNRLYWYRQTLGQGPEFLTYFQNEAQLEKSRLLSDRFSAERPKGSFSTLEIQRTEQGDSAMYLCASSLVQGWGYEQYFGPGTRLTVT.

The rearrangement uses TRBV29-1 and TRBJ1-5, with TRBD1 matching 7 bases. Germline values: CDR1 SQVTM, CDR2 ANQGSEA. CDR3 size: 14 residues. J gave up 4 bases and V 5 bases, and 8 bases lay outside the gene matches. CDR3 amino acids: CSVPTGEVNQPQHF. The CDR3 DNA is TGCAGCGTTCCTACAGGGGAAGTGAATCAGCCCCAGCATTTT.

V and J are TRBV5-1 and TRBJ2-1; D not certain. Trimming cost V 0 bases and J 8 bases, with 18 bases left between them. This CDR3 is built from 16 residues. The V gene's germline CDR1 is SGHRS and CDR2 YFSETQ. CDR3 bases: TGCGCCAGCAGCTTGGCCGAGCTTTCCACCCGTTATGAGCAGTTCTTC. This codes for CASSLAELSTRYEQFF.

The V gene is TRBV2, the J gene TRBJ2-1; possible D gene TRBD2, 5 bases. Germline lookup yields CDR1 SNHLY and CDR2 FYNNEI. Between the trimmed V and J ends, which lost 7 bases and 7 bases, there was a span of 17 bases. The CDR3 consists of 14 residues. Here the CDR3 reads CASKRLMTANEQFF. Here the CDR3 DNA reads TGTGCCAGCAAGCGGTTGATGACGGCGAATGAGCAGTTCTTC. Full variable domain (remainder filled in from reference TRBV2 and TRBJ2-1): EPEVTQTPSHQVTQMGQEVILRCVPISNHLYFYWYRQILGQKVEFLVSFYNNEISEKSEIFDDQFSVERPDGSNFTLKIRSTKLEDSAMYFCASKRLMTANEQFFGPGTRLTVL.

The genes are TRBV5-5 and TRBJ1-4; D remains ambiguous. V was pared by 6 bases and J by 3 bases, with 15 bases between. The CDR3 extends over 15 amino acids. From germline, CDR1 is SGHKS and CDR2 YYEKEE (reference sequence). DNA of the CDR3: TGTGCCAGCACCTTACTATTCGGGTCTAATGAAAAACTGTTTTTT. It codes for CASTLLFGSNEKLFF.

The sample holds one count of this clone. The V call is TRBV27, the J call TRBJ1-4, with 9 bases aligning to TRBD1. V lost 6 bases and J lost 1; bases outside the gene matches: 12. The CDR3 covers 18 residues. CDR1 is MNHEY and CDR2 is SMNVEV in the germline V gene (reference sequence). Here the CDR3 reads CASSGWGQGEVTNEKLFF. CDR3 DNA: TGTGCCAGCAGCGGCTGGGGACAGGGTGAGGTAACTAATGAAAAACTGTTTTTT. The full variable domain, completed using reference TRBV27 and TRBJ1-4, is EAQVTQNPRYLITVTGKKLTVTCSQNMNHEYMSWYRQDPGLGLRQIYYSMNVEVTDKGDVPEGYKVSRKEKRNFPLILESPSPNQTSLYFCASSGWGQGEVTNEKLFFGSGTQLSVL.

The chain employs TRBV7-8 and TRBJ2-7; 14 nucleotides agree with TRBD2. Trimming removed 4 bases from V and 3 bases from J; junction bases left unmatched: 2. The CDR3 loop spans 15 amino acids. Germline values: CDR1 SGHVS, CDR2 FQNEAQ. CDR3 loop: CASSSGLAGGYEQYF. The CDR3 region has the DNA TGTGCCAGCAGCTCCGGACTAGCGGGAGGCTACGAGCAGTACTTC.

The chain combines TRBV28 with TRBJ2-2; 9 nucleotides match TRBD2. V dropped 5 bases and J dropped 5; count of bases not matched to a gene: 3. CDR1 is MDHEN and CDR2 is SYDVKM in the germline V gene. CDR3 length: 14 amino acids. CDR3 sequence (DNA): TGTGCCAGCAGTGGGCTAGCGGGGACCGGGGAGCTGTTTTTT. Amino acids: CASSGLAGTGELFF.

Turning to this clone: One end of the junction fails to match germline, which may point to a read error. The chain is built from TRBV7-2 and TRBJ2-3; 12 bases align to TRBD1. This CDR3 region has 16 residues. CDR1 and CDR2 from the germline V gene are SGHTA and FQGNSA. Here the CDR3 DNA reads TGTGCCAGCAGCCAAGGGGGGACAGGGGGCACGGATACGCAGTATTTT. Translation gives CASSQGGTGGTDTQYF.

V usage is TRBV4-3 and J usage is TRBJ1-2; D not resolved. The germline V and J ends were trimmed by 0 bases and 1 base, with 6 bases remaining between them. The CDR3 totals 14 residues. Germline V CDR1 and CDR2: LGHNA, YSLEER. The CDR3 nucleotides are TGCGCCAGCAGCCAAGATAAGCATAACTATGGCTACACCTTC. It is translated as CASSQDKHNYGYTF.

The chain links TRBV7-3 to TRBJ2-2, with D unclear. CDR3 length equals 14 residues. CDR1 is SGHTA and CDR2 is FQGTGA in the germline V gene. V was pared by 3 bases and J by 4 bases, with 9 bases between. As DNA, the CDR3 is TGTGCCAGCAGCTTGCCGGGTGCCACCGGGGAGCTGTTTTTT. This codes for CASSLPGATGELFF.

The V gene is TRBV7-8, the J gene TRBJ2-3, with unresolved D. CDR1 is SGHVS, CDR2 FQNEAQ, per germline. This CDR3 spans 12 amino acids. The germline V and J ends were trimmed by 2 bases and 4 bases, with 4 bases remaining between them. CDR3 sequence (DNA): TGTGCCAGCAGCTTACGCGCAGATACGCAGTATTTT. It is translated as CASSLRADTQYF.

CDR3 bases: TGCGCCAGCAGTGAGTCGATATTGGACAGAGGTAGCGAGCAGTACTTC. This encodes CASSESILDRGSEQYF. The V call is TRBV10-1, the J call TRBJ2-7, with D possibly being TRBD1 (6 bases). V was cut by 0 bases and J by 6 bases, with 18 bases left in between. Germline CDR1 is WNHNN and CDR2 is SYGVQD (reference sequence). This CDR3 has 16 residues.

About this clone itself: In the same sample, other DNA sequences code for this CDR3. The chain recombines TRBV11-3 with TRBJ1-1; D is undetermined. In germline, CDR1 is SGHNT, CDR2 YENEEA. Trimming took off 5 bases at V and 4 bases at J, with 11 bases between the two ends. This CDR3 spans 13 amino acids. As DNA, the CDR3 is TGTGCCAGCAGCCTAGCCCCGGGCACTGAAGCTTTCTTT. This gives the protein CASSLAPGTEAFF.

The genes are TRBV28 and TRBJ2-7; a weak D match, TRBD1 (6 bases). V shed 4 bases and J shed 3 bases, with 13 bases lying between them. Germline CDR1 is MDHEN and CDR2 is SYDVKM. The CDR3 has 14 amino acids. As DNA, the CDR3 is TGTGCCAGCAGTTCGACGGGACACTTCTACGAGCAGTACTTC. Translation: CASSSTGHFYEQYF.

The chain uses TRBV4-3 and TRBJ2-7; TRBD2 agrees at 12 bases. CDR3 length: 20 amino acids. The trim removed 0 bases at V and 7 bases at J, leaving 19 bases unmatched. The V gene's germline CDR1 is LGHNA and CDR2 YSLEER. This CDR3 is CASSQDSPGLAGSHWGEQYF. Written as DNA, the CDR3 is TGCGCCAGCAGCCAAGATTCCCCGGGACTAGCGGGTTCCCACTGGGGAGAGCAGTACTTC.

This clone was detected once. The genes are TRBV11-2 and TRBJ2-2; TRBD2 agrees at 12 bases. Germline V gene data show CDR1 as SGHAT and CDR2 as FQNNGV. The CDR3 has 16 amino acids. With 1 base clipped from V and 6 bases from J, the junction kept 3 bases outside the gene matches. The CDR3 sequence is CASSLVGLAGSGELFF. The CDR3 nucleotides read TGTGCCAGCAGCTTAGTCGGACTAGCGGGGTCCGGGGAGCTGTTTTTT.

V usage is TRBV6-5 and J usage is TRBJ1-1; D remains ambiguous. Looked up from germline, CDR1 is MNHEY and CDR2 is SVGAGI. V was cut by 6 bases and J by 3 bases, with 14 bases left in between. CDR3 length: 14 amino acids. The CDR3 spells CASSPKGRDTEAFF. The CDR3 DNA sequence: TGTGCCAGCAGCCCTAAAGGGAGGGACACTGAAGCTTTCTTT.

This chain joins TRBV19 and TRBJ1-2; TRBD1 is a possible D gene (5 bases). Trimming cost V 1 base and J 4 bases, with 10 bases left between them. This CDR3 has 14 residues. Germline CDR1 LNHDA, CDR2 SQIVND (reference sequence). CDR3 region: CASSIVQGRYGYTF. The CDR3, as DNA: TGTGCCAGTAGTATAGTTCAGGGCCGCTATGGCTACACCTTC.

The V gene is TRBV29-1, the J gene TRBJ1-1; D not resolved. V lost 3 bases to trimming and J lost 1 base, with 6 bases between them. Germline loops: CDR1 SQVTM, CDR2 ANQGSEA. The CDR3 loop spans 12 amino acids. CDR3 nucleotides: TGCAGCGTTGATGACTGGAACACTGAAGCTTTCTTT. Residues: CSVDDWNTEAFF.

The gene calls are TRBV28 and TRBJ2-2, with 8 bases fitting TRBD1. V shed 9 bases, J shed 4 bases, and the junction held 4 bases outside the gene matches. CDR3 length: 13 amino acids. Germline V gives CDR1 MDHEN, CDR2 SYDVKM. The CDR3 sequence: CASAGGGTGELFF. The CDR3 DNA follows: TGTGCCAGTGCAGGGGGCGGCACCGGGGAGCTGTTTTTT.

The chain employs TRBV29-1 and TRBJ2-1, with 12 bases aligning to TRBD2. Trimming cost V 3 bases and J 8 bases; bases outside gene matches: 2. The CDR3 totals 13 residues. Germline lookup yields CDR1 SQVTM and CDR2 ANQGSEA. The CDR3 reads CSVELAGGYEQFF. The CDR3 nucleotides read TGCAGCGTTGAGCTAGCGGGAGGGTATGAGCAGTTCTTC.

This clone was counted only a few times. This chain joins TRBV28 and TRBJ2-7; D is perhaps TRBD2 (6 bases). Trimming took 5 bases from V and 3 from J, leaving 14 bases between them. This CDR3 spans 14 amino acids. Germline loops: CDR1 MDHEN, CDR2 SYDVKM. CDR3 DNA sequence: TGTGCCAGCAGTCCCCGGGACTGGAACTACGAGCAGTACTTC. Translated: CASSPRDWNYEQYF.